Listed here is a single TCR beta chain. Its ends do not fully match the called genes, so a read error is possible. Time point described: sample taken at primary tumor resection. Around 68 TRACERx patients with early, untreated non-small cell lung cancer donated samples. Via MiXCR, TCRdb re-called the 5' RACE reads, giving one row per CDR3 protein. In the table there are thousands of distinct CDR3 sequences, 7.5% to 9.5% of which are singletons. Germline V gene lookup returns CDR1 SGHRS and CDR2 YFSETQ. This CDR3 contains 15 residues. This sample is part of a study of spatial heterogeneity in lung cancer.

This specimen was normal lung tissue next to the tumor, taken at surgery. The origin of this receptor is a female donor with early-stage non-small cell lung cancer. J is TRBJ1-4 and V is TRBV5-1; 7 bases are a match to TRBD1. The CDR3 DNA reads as TGCGCCTGCAGCCCAGGGGGATCAACTAATGAAAAACTGTTTTTT. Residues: CACSPGGSTNEKLFF.